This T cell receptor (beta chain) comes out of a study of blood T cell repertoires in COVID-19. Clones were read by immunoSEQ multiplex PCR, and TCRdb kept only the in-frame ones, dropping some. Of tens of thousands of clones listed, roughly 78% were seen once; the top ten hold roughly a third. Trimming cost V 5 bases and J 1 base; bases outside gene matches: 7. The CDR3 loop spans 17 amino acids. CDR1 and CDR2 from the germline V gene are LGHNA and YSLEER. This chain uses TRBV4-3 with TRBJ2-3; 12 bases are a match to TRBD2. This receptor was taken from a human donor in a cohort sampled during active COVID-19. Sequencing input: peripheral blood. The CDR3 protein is CASSIKASGRGTDTQYF. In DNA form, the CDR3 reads TGCGCCAGCAGCATAAAGGCTAGCGGGAGGGGCACAGATACGCAGTATTTT.